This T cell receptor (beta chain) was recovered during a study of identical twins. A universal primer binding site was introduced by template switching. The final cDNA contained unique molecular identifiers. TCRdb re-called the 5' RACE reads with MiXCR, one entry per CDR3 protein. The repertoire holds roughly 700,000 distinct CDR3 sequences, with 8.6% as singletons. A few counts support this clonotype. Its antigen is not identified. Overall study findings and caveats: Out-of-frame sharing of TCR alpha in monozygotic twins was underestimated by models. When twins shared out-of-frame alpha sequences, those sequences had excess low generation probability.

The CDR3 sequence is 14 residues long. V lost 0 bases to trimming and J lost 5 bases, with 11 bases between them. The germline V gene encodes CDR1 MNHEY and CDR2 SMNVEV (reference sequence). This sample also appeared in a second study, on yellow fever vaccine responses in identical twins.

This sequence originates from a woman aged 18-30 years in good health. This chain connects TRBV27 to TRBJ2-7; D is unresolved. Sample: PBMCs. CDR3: CASSLSGPWDEQYF. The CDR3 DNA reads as TGTGCCAGCAGTTTATCCGGGCCCTGGGACGAGCAGTACTTC.